This TCR beta chain was documented in a study of blood T cells in healthy people across ages (dated by TCRdb to about 2015). In the study overall: Template switching captured roughly one uniquely barcoded TCR beta cDNA molecule per two T cells in model experiments. Four age groups were formed from the donors: young (average about 15 years), middle-aged (just under 40), aged (around 62) and long-lived (approximately 80). Using the same blood draw, the study looked at two additional independent replicas of 1 million unique cDNA reads for two donors, one aged 18 to 30 and the other aged 80 or older. To track age-related changes in TCR beta repertoire diversity, the study relied on deep sequencing normalized with unique cDNA molecular identifiers. What the authors observed across the whole study: The CMV infection status of donors was not known, potentially confounding age-related changes in expanded clonotypes. Observed TCR beta diversity per million T cells fell roughly linearly with age, and a significant reduction was already apparent by age about 38. A strong correlation was found between observed TCR beta diversity and the percentage of naive T cells measured by flow cytometry. Compared with the aged group, more naive CD4+ T cells, fewer expanded clones and increased TCR diversity were shown by the long-lived group, suggesting age selection. Total diversity estimates from one million sequenced T cells were considered lower bounds and underestimates. Since profiling was done on bulk unsorted PBMCs, naive and antigen-experienced compartments could not be conclusively compared.

From the cysteine through the phenylalanine, the CDR3 covers 15 amino acids. Only the CDR3 DNA stays, 45 bases, in frame from base 1. Based on the germline V gene (reference sequence), the CDR1 and CDR2 sequences are SGHKS and YYEKEE. The approximately 39 donors, aged about 6 to 100 years, were systemically healthy Caucasian individuals from Russia. Each donor gave ten milliliters of peripheral blood, collected into EDTA-treated Vacutainer tubes. Ficoll-Paque density-gradient centrifugation was used to isolate PBMCs, with at least 6 million obtained per sample. Trizol reagent was used to extract total RNA from the PBMCs, yielding at least 6 micrograms per sample. The percentages of naive CD45RAhigh/CD27high T cells were determined by flow cytometry on a PBMC aliquot from every donor. This clonotype occurred a few times. Its antigen target is currently unknown. Base qualities are not at hand, and no much larger clone is one base apart.

The library was generated by 5' RACE. The instrument given in TCRdb is Illumina HiSeq 2500. A second PCR of roughly 6 to 11 cycles was run with a J-beta primer mix and a sample-barcoded 5' primer. Each TCR beta cDNA molecule received a unique molecular identifier from a template-switch 5' adaptor carrying 12 random nucleotides. At least 2.5 million CDR3-containing paired-end reads were obtained from each sample. All of the RNA was converted into first-strand cDNA using the Mint cDNA synthesis kit, with a TRBC-specific oligonucleotide serving as the primer. After uracil-DNA glycosylase treatment, a first 18-cycle PCR used universal primers M1SS and BC2_uni_R on all cDNA. In the paper's pipeline: For normalization, 1 million high-quality reads, each with a distinct molecular identifier, were randomly selected from each sample. Instead of being binned into consensus sequences, reads that shared molecular identifiers were thrown out. CDR3 identification, clonotype clustering and error correction used MiTCR with a Q25 quality threshold and the strictest error-elimination algorithm. A nonparametric unseen species model using Euler transformation provided a lower-bound estimate of total TCR beta diversity. The raw public data were reprocessed by TCRdb itself: fastp quality trimming at Q25, MiXCR clonotype calling, in-frame beta chains only. Entries are consolidated by CDR3 protein sequence, retaining the most common genes and DNA. These V and J calls originate from TCRdb's pipeline instead of the authors' own analysis. This sample lists around 800,000 distinct CDR3 sequences; under 30% were detected once. The ten largest clones take up about 2.9% of the sample.

These data were also reused for a study on T cells of mothers and their children. As the second paper documents: Nine systemically healthy Caucasian individuals, comprising three mothers and their six children, were included as donors. cDNA synthesis used all of the extracted RNA, with roughly 1.5 ug of RNA in each 15 ul reaction. In the second PCR, sample barcodes and 2-4 random nucleotides were introduced via the M1S primer. More than 8 million TCR beta CDR3 reads were obtained from each mother, and some 3.2 million reads were obtained from each child. Thymic selection shapes the output of TCR recombination in a similar way in related and unrelated pairs, and inherited differences have a minor effect. Normalized repertoire overlap in related mother-child pairs was always slightly higher than in unrelated mother-child pairs, but the difference was never significant. No persistent microchimeric T cell clones were found, with a detection sensitivity of approximately 100 clones per million clonotypes. In the study, deep NGS was used to compare the TCR beta repertoires of mothers and children, and features distinguishing related mother-child pairs from unrelated individuals were sought. The mean age was about 38 +/- 4 years for the mothers and approximately 11 +/- 4 years for the children. After adapter ligation was performed with NEBNext reagents, the libraries were sequenced on an Illumina HiSeq 2000 with 100+100 nt paired-end reads. To prevent cross-contamination, the mother and child libraries were prepared a month apart and were sequenced in separate runs. Between 500,000 and 2,000,000 distinct TCR beta clonotypes were identified per donor. Naive TCR beta clonotypes were estimated from low-frequency clonotypes matched to each donor's FACS-determined naive share, without sorting.

The clonotype originates from a boy between 5 and 17 years old in good health. The specimen sequenced was blood. The V and J segments used are TRBV5-5 and TRBJ2-1, with the D segment identity uncertain. The J call could be wrong; TRBJ2-7 is a better fit for the DNA end. The DNA sequence follows: TGTGCCAGCAGCTTACGACGGCGAGTCGTTGGCGAGCAGTACTTC. This translates into CASSLRRRVVGEQYF.